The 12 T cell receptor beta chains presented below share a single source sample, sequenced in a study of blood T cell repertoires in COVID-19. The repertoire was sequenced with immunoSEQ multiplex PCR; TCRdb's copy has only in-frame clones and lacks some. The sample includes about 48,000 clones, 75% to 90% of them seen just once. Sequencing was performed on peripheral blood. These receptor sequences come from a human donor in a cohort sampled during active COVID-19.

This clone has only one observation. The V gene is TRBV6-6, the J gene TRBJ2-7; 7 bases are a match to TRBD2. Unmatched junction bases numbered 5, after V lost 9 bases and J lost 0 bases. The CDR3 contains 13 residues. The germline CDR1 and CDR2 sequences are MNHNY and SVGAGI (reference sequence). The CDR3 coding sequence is TGTGCCAGTTCCGGGGGGACCTCCTACGAGCAGTACTTC. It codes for CASSGGTSYEQYF.

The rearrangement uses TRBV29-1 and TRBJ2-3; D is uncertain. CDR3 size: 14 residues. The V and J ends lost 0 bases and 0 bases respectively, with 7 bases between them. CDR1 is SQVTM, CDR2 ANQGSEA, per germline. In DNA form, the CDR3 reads TGCAGCGTTGAAGAAGGCAGGAGCACAGATACGCAGTATTTT. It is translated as CSVEEGRSTDTQYF.

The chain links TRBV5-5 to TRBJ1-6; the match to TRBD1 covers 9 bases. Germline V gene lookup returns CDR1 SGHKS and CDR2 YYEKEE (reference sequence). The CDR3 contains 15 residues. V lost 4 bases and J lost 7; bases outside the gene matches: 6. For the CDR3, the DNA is TGTGCCAGCAGCGGGGACAGGGAGAGAAATTCACCCCTCCACTTT. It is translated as CASSGDRERNSPLHF.

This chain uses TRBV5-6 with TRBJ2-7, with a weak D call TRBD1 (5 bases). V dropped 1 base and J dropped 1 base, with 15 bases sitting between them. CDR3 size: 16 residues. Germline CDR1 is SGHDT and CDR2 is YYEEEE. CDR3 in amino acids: CASSLPGTGPSYEQYF. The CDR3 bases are TGTGCCAGCAGCTTGCCCGGTACAGGTCCTTCCTACGAGCAGTACTTC.

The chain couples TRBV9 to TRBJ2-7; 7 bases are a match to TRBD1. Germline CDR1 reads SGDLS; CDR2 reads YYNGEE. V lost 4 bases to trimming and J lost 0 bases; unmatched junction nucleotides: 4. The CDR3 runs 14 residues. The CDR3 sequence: CASSPTGVSYEQYF. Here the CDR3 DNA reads TGTGCCAGCAGCCCCACAGGGGTCTCCTACGAGCAGTACTTC.

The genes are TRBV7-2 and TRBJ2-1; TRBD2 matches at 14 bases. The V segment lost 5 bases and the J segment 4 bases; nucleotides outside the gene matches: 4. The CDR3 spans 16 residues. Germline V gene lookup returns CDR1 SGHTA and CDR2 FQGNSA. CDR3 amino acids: CASSRRTSGGYNEQFF. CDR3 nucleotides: TGTGCCAGCAGCCGGAGGACTAGCGGGGGGTACAATGAGCAGTTCTTC.

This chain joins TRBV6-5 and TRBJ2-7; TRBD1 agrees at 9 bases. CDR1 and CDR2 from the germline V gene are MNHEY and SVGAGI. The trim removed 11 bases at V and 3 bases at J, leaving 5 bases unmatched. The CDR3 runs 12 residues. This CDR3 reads CAAGDRDYEQYF. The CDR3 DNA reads TGTGCCGCCGGGGACAGGGACTACGAGCAGTACTTC.

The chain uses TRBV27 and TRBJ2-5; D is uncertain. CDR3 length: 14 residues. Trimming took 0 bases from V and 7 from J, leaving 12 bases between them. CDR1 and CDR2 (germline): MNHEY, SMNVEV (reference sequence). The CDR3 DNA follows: TGTGCCAGCAGTTTATCTCAGAGCAGAGGGACCCAGTACTTC. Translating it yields CASSLSQSRGTQYF.

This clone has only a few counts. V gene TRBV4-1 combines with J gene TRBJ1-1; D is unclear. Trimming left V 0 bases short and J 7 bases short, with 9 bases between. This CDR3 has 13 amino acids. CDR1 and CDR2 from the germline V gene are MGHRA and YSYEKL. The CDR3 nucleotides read TGCGCCAGCAGCCAAGATCGGGGAATTGAAGCTTTCTTT. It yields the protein CASSQDRGIEAFF.

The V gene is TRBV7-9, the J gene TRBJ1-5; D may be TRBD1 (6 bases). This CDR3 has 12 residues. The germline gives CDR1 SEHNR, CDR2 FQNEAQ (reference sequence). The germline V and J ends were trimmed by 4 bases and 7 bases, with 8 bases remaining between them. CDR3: CASSSGQQPQHF. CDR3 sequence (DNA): TGTGCCAGCAGCTCGGGACAACAGCCCCAGCATTTT. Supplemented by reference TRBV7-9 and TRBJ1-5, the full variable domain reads DTGVSQNPRHKITKRGQNVTFRCDPISEHNRLYWYRQTLGQGPEFLTYFQNEAQLEKSRLLSDRFSAERPKGSFSTLEIQRTEQGDSAMYLCASSSGQQPQHFGDGTRLSIL.

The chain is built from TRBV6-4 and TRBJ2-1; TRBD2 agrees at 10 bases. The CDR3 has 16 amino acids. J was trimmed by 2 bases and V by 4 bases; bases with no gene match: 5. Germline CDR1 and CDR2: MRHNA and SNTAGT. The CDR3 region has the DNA TGTGCCAGCAGTGCAAACGGACTAGCGGCCTACAATGAGCAGTTCTTC. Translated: CASSANGLAAYNEQFF.

The CDR3 DNA is TGTGCCAGCAGCTTAGTTGCCCCGGGACTGGCCTCCTTGAACACTGAAGCTTTCTTT. Protein sequence: CASSLVAPGLASLNTEAFF. This chain links TRBV11-2 with TRBJ1-1; a possible D gene is TRBD1 (5 bases). Germline V CDR1 and CDR2: SGHAT, FQNNGV. The CDR3 totals 19 residues. Trimming removed 1 base at V and 0 bases at J, with 21 bases between.